This T cell receptor (beta chain) was captured in a study of T cell responses to AZD1222 COVID-19 vaccine. Across the study: Second-dose timings of about 4 or about 12 weeks were pooled. Regarding the study as a whole: Donors were mostly white British, more females; clonal diversity possibly underestimated. Without day 14 samples, only post-peak T cell repertoires were studied.

Points on this clone: Its antigen is still unknown.

Measured with immunoSEQ multiplex PCR; TCRdb has only the in-frame clones, and not every one. Of 160,000 or so clones in the sample, about 88% were seen once. The CDR3 is 13 amino acids. The V gene lost 0 bases and the J gene lost 4 bases, with 4 bases spanning the gap. Looked up from germline, CDR1 is LGHDT and CDR2 is YNNKEL (reference sequence). The chain joins TRBV3-1 (or the pseudogene TRBV3-2) to TRBJ1-5; no clear D. This receptor was taken from an adult in good health. The sequences come from peripheral blood, collected on day 0 of AZD1222 vaccination. The CDR3 region has the DNA TGTGCCAGCAGCCAAGACCAGAATCAGCCCCAGCATTTT. It encodes CASSQDQNQPQHF.